The 20 T cell receptor beta chains below come from one sample, sequenced in a study of cytomegalovirus exposure and HLA in healthy donors. Researchers ran the PCR with 60 Vbeta and 13 Jbeta primers. Data came from immunoSEQ multiplex PCR; TCRdb stores just in-frame clones and leaves some out. The sample has about 140,000 clones, over 60% seen once. Sequencing used PBMCs. The receptors stem from a female donor in good health and CMV-seronegative.

This clone was seen just once. The chain carries TRBV5-1 and TRBJ2-7; TRBD2 matches at 12 bases. Trimming took 3 bases from V and 5 from J; bases not matched to a gene: 9. The CDR3 runs to 16 residues. From germline, CDR1 is SGHRS and CDR2 YFSETQ. CDR3: CASSSGLAGGPHEQYF. For the CDR3, the DNA is TGCGCCAGCAGCTCGGGTCTAGCGGGAGGGCCCCACGAGCAGTACTTC.

This clone was seen once. This chain links TRBV19 with TRBJ2-7, with 9 bases matching TRBD1. V lost 5 bases to trimming and J lost 3 bases; unmatched junction nucleotides: 8. Germline V gene sequence: CDR1 LNHDA, CDR2 SQIVND (reference sequence). This CDR3 region has 15 residues. In DNA, the CDR3 is TGTGCCAGTAGTGCATCCGGGACAGGGAGCTACGAGCAGTACTTC. It translates to CASSASGTGSYEQYF.

V gene TRBV5-1 combines with J gene TRBJ1-2; D ambiguous. Germline V lookup: CDR1 SGHRS, CDR2 YFSETQ. CDR3 length: 14 residues. The ends were cut back, 1 base at V and 4 bases at J, with 11 bases in the middle. The CDR3 region is CASSLSTEIYGYTF. CDR3 nucleotides: TGCGCCAGCAGCTTGTCAACCGAGATCTATGGCTACACCTTC.

This clone was recorded a few times. This CDR3 is CASSEAAAWSSYNEQFF. The CDR3 nucleotides are TGTGCCAGCAGTGAAGCGGCGGCCTGGAGCTCCTACAATGAGCAGTTCTTC. The chain is built from TRBV2 and TRBJ2-1; D is undetermined. This CDR3 region has 17 residues. In germline, CDR1 is SNHLY, CDR2 FYNNEI. V was trimmed by 0 bases and J by 0 bases, leaving 12 bases between them.

This clone has only a few counts. The rearrangement joins TRBV7-6 to TRBJ1-1, with D tentatively TRBD1 (6 bases). The CDR3 has 14 amino acids. The V end lost 5 bases, the J end lost 1 base, and 11 bases lay between the germline ends. CDR1 and CDR2 from the germline V gene are SGHVS and FNYEAQ. Here the CDR3 reads CASSLDSANTEAFF. The CDR3, as DNA: TGTGCCAGCAGCCTGGACAGCGCGAACACTGAAGCTTTCTTT.

This sequence joins TRBV14 and TRBJ2-7; 8 positions agree with TRBD2. CDR3 length: 14 residues. Losses at the gene ends were 5 bases for V and 3 bases for J; bases not matched to a gene: 6. Germline CDR1 SGHDN, CDR2 FVKESK. The CDR3 nucleotides read TGTGCCAGCAGCTCGGCGGGGGGAGGCTACGAGCAGTACTTC. Translation gives CASSSAGGGYEQYF.

The chain carries TRBV27 and TRBJ2-1, with 9 positions matching TRBD1. Looked up from germline, CDR1 is MNHEY and CDR2 is SMNVEV (reference sequence). The CDR3 totals 16 residues. V lost 8 bases and J lost 3; bases outside the gene matches: 11. In DNA form, the CDR3 reads TGTGCCAGCCGCCCCTTCGACAGGGGGGACTACAATGAGCAGTTCTTC. This codes for CASRPFDRGDYNEQFF.

The gene calls are TRBV5-4 and TRBJ2-4; TRBD2 might be the D (5 bases). CDR1 and CDR2 (germline): SGHNT, YYREEE (reference sequence). CDR3 length: 18 amino acids. V lost 0 bases and J lost 2, with 18 bases in between. CDR3 protein: CASSLDPQEAGSKNIQYF. In nucleotides, the CDR3 is TGTGCCAGCAGCTTGGACCCTCAGGAGGCAGGATCCAAAAACATTCAGTACTTC.

This chain links TRBV6-5 with TRBJ2-2, with D unclear. Looked up from germline, CDR1 is MNHEY and CDR2 is SVGAGI. The CDR3 has 15 amino acids. The germline V and J ends were trimmed by 5 bases and 5 bases, with 15 bases remaining between them. The CDR3 protein is CASSPPYGRTGELFF. The DNA for the CDR3 is TGTGCCAGCAGTCCCCCGTATGGTCGGACCGGGGAGCTGTTTTTT.

The chain has TRBV7-9 and TRBJ2-7; the match to TRBD2 covers 9 bases. Germline V lookup: CDR1 SEHNR, CDR2 FQNEAQ (reference sequence). The CDR3 sequence is 19 residues long. V lost 1 base to trimming and J lost 1 base; unmatched junction nucleotides: 14. The CDR3 region has the DNA TGTGCCAGCAGCTTAGGGTTGGGTAGCGGGGGTTCGAGGTCCTACGAGCAGTACTTC. This codes for CASSLGLGSGGSRSYEQYF.

The chain carries TRBV19 and TRBJ1-2; 8 positions match TRBD1. Germline CDR1 is LNHDA and CDR2 is SQIVND (reference sequence). The CDR3 extends over 17 amino acids. V dropped 5 bases and J dropped 0; count of bases not matched to a gene: 11. CDR3 protein: CASSSSGGSRANYGYTF. The CDR3 bases are TGTGCCAGTAGTTCGTCAGGGGGCTCTCGAGCTAACTATGGCTACACCTTC.

This chain uses TRBV29-1 with TRBJ1-1; D remains unclear. Trimming removed 2 bases at V and 8 bases at J, with 12 bases between. The germline CDR1 and CDR2 sequences are SQVTM and ANQGSEA. The CDR3 length is 12 residues. The DNA for the CDR3 is TGCAGCGTTGAAAACCCAGGTTGCGAAGCTTTCTTT. Residues: CSVENPGCEAFF.

The V call is TRBV27, the J call TRBJ2-7, with 7 bases matching TRBD2. Looked up from germline, CDR1 is MNHEY and CDR2 is SMNVEV (reference sequence). The CDR3 runs 12 residues. The trim removed 10 bases at V and 6 bases at J, leaving 9 bases unmatched. The CDR3 region is CATRGESREQYF. In DNA form, the CDR3 reads TGTGCCACCCGGGGGGAGTCACGCGAGCAGTACTTC.

This chain joins TRBV28 and TRBJ2-4; 7 bases are shared with TRBD2. Per germline, CDR1 MDHEN and CDR2 SYDVKM. The V and J ends lost 6 bases and 8 bases, in that order; junction bases with no gene match: 10. This CDR3 is built from 14 residues. The DNA for the CDR3 is TGTGCCAGCAGCCCGGTGGAGGGGAGGGACATTCAGTACTTC. It is translated as CASSPVEGRDIQYF.

The chain carries TRBV19 and TRBJ2-1; 7 positions match TRBD1. CDR3 length: 13 residues. V lost 6 bases to trimming and J lost 8 bases; unmatched junction nucleotides: 7. Germline lookup yields CDR1 LNHDA and CDR2 SQIVND (reference sequence). The CDR3 bases are TGTGCCAGTAGACTAGACAGGGCTGATGAGCAGTTCTTC. As protein: CASRLDRADEQFF.

The chain recombines TRBV7-9 with TRBJ2-7; TRBD2 might be the D (6 bases). V lost 3 bases and J lost 0, with 12 bases in between. CDR3 length: 15 amino acids. Germline V gives CDR1 SEHNR, CDR2 FQNEAQ (reference sequence). The CDR3 nucleotides are TGTGCCAGCAGCTTGTCAGGAGGGGTCTCCTACGAGCAGTACTTC. Protein sequence: CASSLSGGVSYEQYF.

This sequence joins TRBV27 and TRBJ2-7; TRBD2 matches at 7 bases. Germline V gene lookup returns CDR1 MNHEY and CDR2 SMNVEV (reference sequence). CDR3 size: 16 residues. V lost 6 bases and J lost 5; bases outside the gene matches: 16. This chain's CDR3 is CASSPTLRGGPNEQYF. DNA for the CDR3: TGTGCCAGCAGCCCCACACTTCGCGGGGGTCCCAACGAGCAGTACTTC.

The chain carries TRBV7-3 and TRBJ2-3, with TRBD2 matching over 7 bases. The germline gives CDR1 SGHTA, CDR2 FQGTGA. V dropped 5 bases and J dropped 4; count of bases not matched to a gene: 6. The CDR3 sequence is 14 residues long. CDR3: CASSPGAGADTQYF. CDR3 bases: TGTGCCAGCAGCCCCGGGGCGGGAGCAGATACGCAGTATTTT.

This clone was found once. The gene calls are TRBV14 and TRBJ2-7; 9 bases map to TRBD1. Germline CDR1 reads SGHDN; CDR2 reads FVKESK. Trimming took 1 base from V and 7 from J; bases not matched to a gene: 8. The CDR3 has 15 residues. The CDR3 sequence is CASSQVTGGAGEQYF. CDR3 nucleotides: TGTGCCAGCAGCCAAGTCACAGGGGGCGCGGGAGAGCAGTACTTC.

This clone was counted a few times. V is TRBV6-1 and J is TRBJ1-4; TRBD1 might be the D (5 bases). This CDR3 spans 14 amino acids. Trimming removed 6 bases from V and 6 bases from J, with 14 bases in between. In germline, CDR1 is MNHNS, CDR2 SASEGT. The CDR3 DNA follows: TGTGCCAGCAGGGCACAGGTCGGGTATGAAAAACTGTTTTTT. It is translated as CASRAQVGYEKLFF.